The T cell receptor beta chain under discussion was sequenced for a study of siplizumab effects on memory and regulatory T cells. The study's findings and limits: Siplizumab produced a significant drop in alloreactive sequences attributable to unstimulated CD4+ memory cells.

The assay covered 85,000 to 100,000 TCR templates per sample. Profiled with immunoSEQ multiplex PCR; TCRdb holds only in-frame clones, not every one. The sample shows around 86,000 clones, approximately 93% of them seen only once. The CDR3 is 15 residues long. The germline V gene encodes CDR1 SQVTM and CDR2 ANQGSEA. The trim removed 7 bases at V and 0 bases at J, leaving 9 bases unmatched. With regard to this clone: The antigen is not known.

Material for sequencing was non-Treg CD4+ T cells sorted from blood. The V gene is TRBV29-1, the J gene TRBJ1-1; 9 positions agree with TRBD1. This TCR came from a human donor in good health. The CDR3 reads CSALPRQGVNTEAFF. The DNA for the CDR3 is TGCAGCGCCCTCCCCCGACAGGGGGTGAACACTGAAGCTTTCTTT.